This T cell receptor (beta chain) was identified during a study of CD8 T cells in Susac syndrome (dated by TCRdb to between 2018 and 2021). Context from the whole study: Among the Susac syndrome patients who were sequenced, clinically active disease was present in 5 or 6 and clinical remission was observed in eight or nine. At the time of blood withdrawal, Susac syndrome patients were either therapy-naive, taking corticosteroids (with some also receiving IVIg), or on IVIg alone. Whether CD8+ T cell activation and differentiation in Susac syndrome was antigen driven was tested using repertoire sequencing. Summary of the overall study and its limitations: No clonal expansion was detected in the CD4+ T cell repertoire of Susac syndrome patients. The number of individuals in the TCR sequencing and HLA analysis was recognized as being relatively small.

About this clonotype: This clone's antigen is unknown. No qualities accompany the bases; no much larger clone lies one base away.

RNA was extracted using the RNeasy kit, and roughly 0.5 to 1 ug of the RNA was reverse transcribed with random hexamers. TCR beta CDR3 regions were amplified with the immunoSEQ multiplex PCR assay covering 54 Vbeta and 13 Jbeta segments. PCR amplification bias was corrected using a synthetic template baseline for primer optimization and computational correction. The authors' pipeline ran thus. Reads were assigned to V, D and J genes according to IMGT and analyzed in immunoSEQ Analyzer, with only productive sequences retained. Clonality was computed as one minus Shannon entropy normalized by log2 of the number of productive unique sequences. For each patient and control, public and private clones were evaluated among the 100 most prevalent clones. Susac-specific clones were defined as absent from healthy and MS cohorts, 800 to 1,200 published viral clones and other ImmuneACCESS disease sequences. TCRdb applied fastp at Q25 and MiXCR to the public reads, then kept only in-frame beta chains. Duplicate CDR3 protein sequences are folded into a single record with the most common DNA and genes. TCRdb, not the original authors, processed these V and J calls. In all, the sample holds 140,000 to 150,000 distinct CDR3 sequences, and 90% to 97% of those were seen once. The ten most abundant clones make up roughly 0.08% of the sample.

High-throughput TCR beta sequencing profiled peripheral blood CD8+ and CD4+ T cells from healthy donors, Susac syndrome patients and multiple sclerosis patients. Susac syndrome patients met recently defined diagnostic criteria for definite or probable disease. CD8+ TEMRA cells were enriched by FACS, while bulk CD8+ and CD4+ T cells were purified by magnetic negative isolation. Blood was collected in EDTA tubes and processed within 24 hours, with PBMCs isolated through density gradient centrifugation. PBMCs destined for TCR sequencing were cryopreserved in liquid nitrogen and later thawed in a 37 °C water bath. The sorted or isolated CD4+, CD8+ and CD8+ TEMRA cells reached a purity of at least 90%. CDR3 length: 13 amino acids, cysteine to phenylalanine. Kept here is only the CDR3 DNA, which spans 39 bases and is read in frame from base 1. V loses 3 bases, J loses 5 bases, and the germline ends lie 10 bases apart. Per the germline V gene, SGHAT is the CDR1 and FQNNGV is the CDR2.

The sequencing input was CD4+ T cells from PBMCs. The sequence came from a human donor with Susac syndrome. This chain is built from TRBV11-2 and TRBJ1-1, with TRBD1 perhaps the D gene, on 6 matching bases. The base sequence is TGTGCCAGCAGCTTGCAGAGGGGGACTGAAGCTTTCTTT. Protein translation: CASSLQRGTEAFF.